The following is a T cell receptor (beta chain) sequence with its context. The antigen is unknown. It was the approximately 120-subject validation cohort, separate from the roughly 700-subject first cohort, to which the donors belonged. Using immunoSEQ multiplex PCR, the repertoire was profiled, and TCRdb retains in-frame clones only, with some absent. The sample has approximately 110,000 clones, about 94% seen once. The data belong to a study of cytomegalovirus exposure and HLA in healthy donors. Study context: The 90 to 150 validation repertoires, a later analysis reported, used the same platform as the 650 to 800 repertoires from the first cohort.

Study findings and constraints: In a later analysis, first-cohort TCR clusters were found to tend to co-occur in the roughly 120 validation repertoires.

This receptor was identified in a woman between 18 and 29 years old in good health and CMV-seronegative. The specimen was PBMCs.

CDR3 loop: CSVFGGDEKLFF. The DNA of the CDR3 is TGCAGCGTCTTTGGAGGGGATGAAAAACTGTTTTTT. The V call is TRBV29-1, the J call TRBJ1-4; D might be TRBD1 (5 bases). CDR3 length: 12 residues. V lost 6 bases and J 6 bases, leaving 11 bases between the germline ends. In germline, CDR1 is SQVTM, CDR2 ANQGSEA.